This passage covers 15 T cell receptor beta chains from one sample sequenced in a study of blood T cell repertoires in COVID-19. The repertoire was sequenced with immunoSEQ multiplex PCR; TCRdb's copy has only in-frame clones and lacks some. Counted here are some 42,000 clones, roughly nine tenths occurring once; the ten biggest clones make up roughly 8.3%. Input material: peripheral blood. These receptors originate from a man between 50 and 59 years old with active COVID-19.

The rearrangement links TRBV2 to TRBJ2-7, with 15 bases fitting TRBD2. This CDR3 is built from 18 residues. Per germline, CDR1 SNHLY and CDR2 FYNNEI. After removal of 4 bases from V and 2 bases from J, the junction contained 9 bases not matched to a gene. The CDR3 coding sequence is TGTGCCAGCAGTGTAGGTCCGGGACTAGCGGGAGGAACCTACGAGCAGTACTTC. Residues: CASSVGPGLAGGTYEQYF. Together with reference TRBV2 and TRBJ2-7, the CDR3 gives the full variable domain: EPEVTQTPSHQVTQMGQEVILRCVPISNHLYFYWYRQILGQKVEFLVSFYNNEISEKSEIFDDQFSVERPDGSNFTLKIRSTKLEDSAMYFCASSVGPGLAGGTYEQYFGPGTRLTVT.

The chain has TRBV18 and TRBJ1-1; D ambiguous. Trimming took 2 bases from V and 2 from J, leaving 9 bases between them. The CDR3 is 14 amino acids. Per germline, CDR1 KGHSH and CDR2 LQKENI. The CDR3 sequence: CASSPGGENTEAFF. CDR3 DNA: TGTGCCAGCTCACCAGGCGGTGAAAACACTGAAGCTTTCTTT.

V is TRBV28 and J is TRBJ2-7; TRBD1 matches at 10 bases. The V gene's germline CDR1 is MDHEN and CDR2 SYDVKM. There are 15 residues in the CDR3. With 4 bases clipped from V and 7 bases from J, the junction kept 10 bases outside the gene matches. The chain's CDR3 is CASSYKRTGGREQYF. CDR3 nucleotide sequence: TGTGCCAGCAGTTATAAGAGGACAGGGGGTCGTGAGCAGTACTTC.

This clone was recorded only once. This chain links TRBV5-5 with TRBJ2-1; weak D call: TRBD2 (5 bases). Per the germline V gene, CDR1 is SGHKS and CDR2 is YYEKEE (reference sequence). V gave up 0 bases and J gave up 4 bases, with 20 bases separating them. The CDR3 consists of 18 residues. The CDR3 reads CASSLANLRGLRYNEQFF. Here the CDR3 DNA reads TGTGCCAGCAGCTTGGCCAATTTACGGGGTCTACGTTACAATGAGCAGTTCTTC.

This clone was counted once. The chain is built from TRBV7-9 and TRBJ1-1, with TRBD1 identical over 7 bases. Germline V gene data show CDR1 as SEHNR and CDR2 as FQNEAQ (reference sequence). V trimming: 5 bases; J trimming: 6 bases; junction bases outside the gene matches: 12. CDR3 length: 15 residues. The CDR3 is CASSTTTGMEAEAFF. The CDR3, as DNA: TGTGCCAGCAGCACGACGACAGGGATGGAAGCTGAAGCTTTCTTT.

V and J are TRBV2 and TRBJ2-7, with 9 positions matching TRBD2. This CDR3 is built from 15 residues. V lost 1 base, J lost 4 bases, and 5 bases stayed unmatched. Germline lookup yields CDR1 SNHLY and CDR2 FYNNEI. The CDR3 region is CASSEGLAGLYEQYF. In nucleotides, the CDR3 is TGTGCCAGCAGTGAAGGCCTAGCGGGATTATACGAGCAGTACTTC.

J is TRBJ2-1 and V is TRBV28; a weak D match, TRBD2 (6 bases). Germline V gives CDR1 MDHEN, CDR2 SYDVKM. There are 17 residues in the CDR3. The V end was cut by 7 bases, the J end by 0 bases, with 19 bases between. As DNA, the CDR3 is TGTGCCAGCAAATCGAGCGGGCTTCAAAGCTCCTACAATGAGCAGTTCTTC. Encoded protein: CASKSSGLQSSYNEQFF. Combining the CDR3 with reference TRBV28 and TRBJ2-1 gives the whole variable domain DVKVTQSSRYLVKRTGEKVFLECVQDMDHENMFWYRQDPGLGLRLIYFSYDVKMKEKGDIPEGYSVSREKKERFSLILESASTNQTSMYLCASKSSGLQSSYNEQFFGPGTRLTVL.

This sequence joins TRBV6-5 and TRBJ2-1; 9 positions match TRBD2. J was trimmed by 6 bases and V by 6 bases; bases with no gene match: 9. Germline CDR1 and CDR2: MNHEY and SVGAGI. This CDR3 contains 15 residues. CDR3 residues: CASRVVLAGSNEQFF. The CDR3 DNA follows: TGTGCCAGCAGGGTTGTGCTAGCGGGAAGCAATGAGCAGTTCTTC.

The J gene is TRBJ2-1, the V gene TRBV21-1; the DNA was not compared with TRBD2, the D call given in the table. TRBV21-1 has pseudogene status. The CDR3 is made up of 16 amino acids. The CDR3 region has the DNA TGTGCCAGCAGCAAAGTTAAGCGGGAGCCCTACAATGAGCAGTTCTTC. It encodes CASSKVKREPYNEQFF.

The chain couples TRBV6-5 to TRBJ1-2, with D possibly being TRBD1 (6 bases). From germline, CDR1 is MNHEY and CDR2 SVGAGI. Trimming left V 7 bases short and J 1 base short, with 13 bases between. CDR3 size: 14 residues. CDR3 DNA: TGTGCCAGCAAACCGGACAGTTATAACTATGGCTACACCTTC. Encoded protein: CASKPDSYNYGYTF.

This sequence joins TRBV3-1 (or the pseudogene TRBV3-2) and TRBJ2-5; the D is unclear. Germline V CDR1 and CDR2: LGHDT, YNNKEL (reference sequence). Trimming removed 5 bases at V and 5 bases at J, with 9 bases between. The CDR3 spans 12 residues. The CDR3 region is CASSFRSETQYF. The DNA of the CDR3 is TGTGCCAGCAGCTTCCGGTCGGAGACCCAGTACTTC.

J is TRBJ1-1 and V is TRBV7-3, with D possibly TRBD1 on 6 matching bases. This CDR3 has 18 amino acids. Germline V gene data show CDR1 as SGHTA and CDR2 as FQGTGA. V lost 5 bases and J lost 1, with 23 bases in between. The CDR3 loop reads CASSLKSSPTGRNTEAFF. The CDR3 coding sequence is TGTGCCAGCAGCCTTAAGTCTTCGCCGACAGGTAGGAACACTGAAGCTTTCTTT.

The sample holds one count of this clone. The chain employs TRBV25-1 and TRBJ2-5, with D unclear. Trimming removed 0 bases from V and 1 base from J, with 3 bases in between. Germline lookup yields CDR1 MGHDK and CDR2 SYGVNS. This CDR3 is 13 amino acids long. The CDR3 reads CASSEYSQETQYF. DNA for the CDR3: TGTGCCAGCAGTGAATACAGCCAAGAGACCCAGTACTTC. Full variable domain (rest looked up from reference TRBV25-1 and TRBJ2-5): EADIYQTPRYLVIGTGKKITLECSQTMGHDKMYWYQQDPGMELHLIHYSYGVNSTEKGDLSSESTVSRIRTEHFPLTLESARPSHTSQYLCASSEYSQETQYFGPGTRLLVL.

Only one count was recorded for this clone. V gene TRBV20-1 combines with J gene TRBJ2-7; D might be TRBD2 (6 bases). CDR1 and CDR2 (germline): DFQATT, SNEGSKA (reference sequence). This CDR3 is 15 amino acids long. V lost 3 bases to trimming and J lost 0 bases, with 15 bases between them. The CDR3: CSASGLAEYSYEQYF. The CDR3 region has the DNA TGCAGTGCTAGTGGATTAGCGGAGTACTCCTACGAGCAGTACTTC.

As DNA, the CDR3 is TGTGCCAGCAGCTTGGAGAGCTATGGCTACACCTTC. It translates to CASSLESYGYTF. The rearrangement links TRBV5-6 to TRBJ1-2; D unresolved. V lost 0 bases, J lost 4 bases, and 4 bases lay in between. The CDR3 extends over 12 amino acids. In germline, CDR1 is SGHDT, CDR2 YYEEEE.